This TCR beta chain was recovered during a study of blood T cell repertoires in COVID-19. With respect to this clone: A much larger clone lies one base from this, so it may be a read error.

Losses at the gene ends were 5 bases for V and 1 base for J; bases not matched to a gene: 0. The CDR3 consists of 13 residues. In germline, CDR1 is MDHEN, CDR2 SYDVKM. Per the original methods: Reference gene primer amplification in the assay estimated nucleated cell counts. Data came from immunoSEQ multiplex PCR; TCRdb stores just in-frame clones and leaves some out. That table is the source of V, J and clone size, and D and trimming were worked out from the DNA. The sample has roughly 27,000 clones, 88% seen once. This receptor was obtained from a human donor in a cohort sampled during active COVID-19. The chain carries TRBV28 and TRBJ2-3; 7 bases align to TRBD2. The sequenced material came from peripheral blood. The DNA of the CDR3 is TGTGCCAGCAGTGGGGGGGGCACAGATACGCAGTATTTT. The encoded protein is CASSGGGTDTQYF.